A single sample is the source of the 11 T cell receptor beta chains below, sequenced in a study of cytomegalovirus exposure and HLA in healthy donors. Data came from immunoSEQ multiplex PCR; TCRdb stores just in-frame clones and leaves some out. The data contain about 220,000 clones, about 90% of them seen just once; the ten biggest clones take up over 2.5%. Sequencing was performed on PBMCs. The receptors were gathered from a woman aged 18-29 years in good health and CMV-seronegative.

The CDR3 reads CASSSGVATDTQYF. The DNA of the CDR3 is TGTGCCAGCAGTTCGGGGGTTGCGACAGATACGCAGTATTTT. The chain combines TRBV2 with TRBJ2-3; D is possibly TRBD2 (6 bases). CDR1 and CDR2 (germline): SNHLY, FYNNEI. V shed 5 bases and J shed 3 bases, with 12 bases lying between them. This CDR3 comprises 14 residues.

This clone was seen just once. The V gene is TRBV13, the J gene TRBJ2-5; TRBD2 might be the D (6 bases). Germline V gene lookup returns CDR1 PRHDT and CDR2 FYEKMQ (reference sequence). The CDR3 consists of 12 residues. Trimming removed 5 bases from V and 5 bases from J, with 9 bases in between. For the CDR3, the DNA is TGTGCCAGCAGCGGGGAGGAGGAGACCCAGTACTTC. Translated, it gives CASSGEEETQYF.

The chain employs TRBV28 and TRBJ2-5; D not certain. The germline gives CDR1 MDHEN, CDR2 SYDVKM. Deletions cut 3 bases from V and 5 bases from J, with 7 bases between. This CDR3 has 12 residues. This CDR3 reads CASSLTEETQYF. CDR3 nucleotide sequence: TGTGCCAGCAGTTTGACGGAGGAGACCCAGTACTTC.

This chain connects TRBV7-9 to TRBJ2-2, with D tentatively TRBD1 (5 bases). The length of the CDR3 is 14 residues. The V gene lost 4 bases and the J gene lost 4 bases, with 10 bases spanning the gap. Germline CDR1 reads SEHNR; CDR2 reads FQNEAQ (reference sequence). In DNA form, the CDR3 reads TGTGCCAGCAGCTCCCAGGGTTCCACCGGGGAGCTGTTTTTT. This encodes CASSSQGSTGELFF.

The chain is built from TRBV28 and TRBJ2-3; D may be TRBD2 (6 bases). Germline V gene sequence: CDR1 MDHEN, CDR2 SYDVKM. The CDR3 is 15 amino acids. Trimming took 2 bases from V and 0 from J, leaving 9 bases between them. The CDR3 region has the DNA TGTGCCAGCAGTTTAGGGGACTCCAGCACAGATACGCAGTATTTT. Its translation is CASSLGDSSTDTQYF. Drawing the rest from reference TRBV28 and TRBJ2-3, the complete variable domain is DVKVTQSSRYLVKRTGEKVFLECVQDMDHENMFWYRQDPGLGLRLIYFSYDVKMKEKGDIPEGYSVSREKKERFSLILESASTNQTSMYLCASSLGDSSTDTQYFGPGTRLTVL.

This rearrangement joins TRBV28 to TRBJ1-2; TRBD1 aligns across 7 bases. Germline assignment: CDR1 MDHEN and CDR2 SYDVKM. V trimming: 6 bases; J trimming: 0 bases; junction bases outside the gene matches: 7. This CDR3 is built from 15 residues. The CDR3 DNA reads as TGTGCCAGCAGATTTCGGGACAGACCTAACTATGGCTACACCTTC. Its translation: CASRFRDRPNYGYTF.

This clone has just a few counts. V usage is TRBV23-1 and J usage is TRBJ2-7; perhaps TRBD2 as D (6 bases). TRBV23-1 is an ORF for which the function is uncertain. The CDR3 has 16 residues. The V end was cut by 7 bases, the J end by 4 bases, with 23 bases between. The CDR3 region has the DNA TGCGCCAGCACCCACCTCCCGGGGGAAGTGTGGTACGAGCAGTACTTC. Translated, it gives CASTHLPGEVWYEQYF.

For the CDR3, the DNA is TGTGCCTGGACTGTGGGACTAGCCGAGCAGTACTTC. It specifies CAWTVGLAEQYF. The chain employs TRBV30 and TRBJ2-7, with 9 positions matching TRBD2. The germline gives CDR1 GTSNPN, CDR2 SVGIG (reference sequence). Trimming took 4 bases from V and 6 from J; bases not matched to a gene: 4. This CDR3 has 12 residues.

The chain carries TRBV4-1 and TRBJ2-5; 14 bases align to TRBD2. There are 16 residues in the CDR3. The germline V gene encodes CDR1 MGHRA and CDR2 YSYEKL. V shed 3 bases and J 3 bases; nucleotides not matched to a gene: 3. This CDR3 reads CASSHPGLAGEETQYF. CDR3 sequence (DNA): TGCGCCAGCAGCCACCCGGGACTAGCGGGAGAAGAGACCCAGTACTTC.

The CDR3 sequence: CASSRPGGTGLNYGYTF. The CDR3 bases are TGTGCCAGTAGTAGACCAGGTGGCACCGGTCTTAACTATGGCTACACCTTC. The chain has TRBV19 and TRBJ1-2; D is uncertain. The CDR3 has 17 residues. Germline assignment: CDR1 LNHDA and CDR2 SQIVND (reference sequence). Trimming removed 4 bases from V and 1 base from J, with 19 bases in between.

The rearrangement links TRBV4-1 to TRBJ2-2, with TRBD2 as a possible D gene (6 bases). V dropped 4 bases and J dropped 2 bases, with 11 bases sitting between them. The CDR3 spans 15 residues. Germline CDR1 is MGHRA and CDR2 is YSYEKL. The CDR3 sequence is CASSLPGANTGELFF. The CDR3 nucleotides read TGCGCCAGCAGCCTACCGGGAGCTAACACCGGGGAGCTGTTTTTT.